The 19 T cell receptor beta chains below all came from one sample that was sequenced in a study of T cells in Graves' hyperthyroidism and ophthalmopathy. The investigators amplified TCR beta CDR3 regions from RNA transcripts. Primed by the HTBI set, a first-round RT-PCR was run on the TCR CDR3. Via MiXCR, TCRdb re-called the multiplex PCR reads, giving one row per CDR3 protein. The profile covers about 740,000 distinct CDR3 sequences, with 13% to 15% appearing a single time and about a tenth taken by the ten largest. Sample: blood. Receptors originate from a woman aged 18-29 years with Graves' hyperthyroidism.

The table lists this clonotype with a few counts. The chain couples TRBV20-1 to TRBJ2-1; D ambiguous. The CDR3 contains 13 residues. V gave up 2 bases and J gave up 6 bases, with 11 bases separating them. The V gene's germline CDR1 is DFQATT and CDR2 SNEGSKA (reference sequence). The CDR3 bases are TGCAGTGCTAGACAGCCTAATTCCAATGAGCAGTTCTTC. Its translation: CSARQPNSNEQFF.

The chain joins TRBV15 to TRBJ2-7; maybe TRBD1 (6 bases). CDR1 and CDR2 (germline): LNHNV, YYDKDF (reference sequence). With 0 bases removed from V and 5 bases from J, the gap between germline ends came to 11 bases. This CDR3 is 14 amino acids long. The CDR3 nucleotides read TGTGCCACCAGCAGAGACCAGGGGATAAACGAGCAGTACTTC. Protein product: CATSRDQGINEQYF.

This clonotype was counted only a few times. This chain links TRBV11-3 with TRBJ1-2; 9 bases line up with TRBD1. V lost 6 bases and J lost 8; bases outside the gene matches: 7. The germline CDR1 and CDR2 sequences are SGHNT and YENEEA. CDR3 length equals 13 residues. The CDR3 DNA follows: TGTGCCAGCAGTCATACAGGGGGCGCGGGCTACACCTTC. It is translated as CASSHTGGAGYTF.

The chain joins TRBV4-3 to TRBJ2-2; the D gene is possibly TRBD2 (6 bases). V gave up 3 bases and J gave up 5 bases, with 19 bases separating them. CDR3 length equals 17 residues. Per germline, CDR1 LGHNA and CDR2 YSLEER. CDR3 amino acids: CASSQREGRSWTGELFF. In DNA form, the CDR3 reads TGCGCCAGCAGCCAGAGGGAAGGGAGGTCATGGACCGGGGAGCTGTTTTTT.

This clonotype has a count of ten or more. The V and J genes are TRBV6-1 and TRBJ2-7, with unresolved D. V lost 0 bases and J lost 5, with 17 bases in between. Germline CDR1 is MNHNS and CDR2 is SASEGT. The CDR3 loop spans 16 amino acids. CDR3 sequence (DNA): TGTGCCAGCAGTGAAGCAACTGACTCTTGGGTGGACGAGCAGTACTTC. Translating gives CASSEATDSWVDEQYF.

The gene calls are TRBV11-2 and TRBJ2-2; D remains unclear. Between the trimmed V and J ends, which lost 5 bases and 9 bases, there was a span of 7 bases. CDR1 is SGHAT and CDR2 is FQNNGV in the germline V gene. The CDR3 is 11 residues long. This chain's CDR3 is CASSPSWELFF. The CDR3 DNA sequence: TGTGCCAGCAGCCCCTCGTGGGAGCTGTTTTTT.

This clonotype was counted ten times or more. The V and J genes are TRBV12-3 or TRBV12-4 and TRBJ1-5; 8 nucleotides line up with TRBD1. V shed 1 base, J shed 1 base, and the junction held 9 bases outside the gene matches. The CDR3 length is 18 residues. The CDR3 DNA sequence: TGTGCCAGCAGTTTAGAAGGTTGGACAGGGTCGAGCAATCAGCCCCAGCATTTT. Protein sequence: CASSLEGWTGSSNQPQHF.

This clonotype was observed at least ten times. V and J are TRBV28 and TRBJ1-2; TRBD1 aligns across 8 bases. This CDR3 has 13 residues. Trimming removed 5 bases from V and 3 bases from J; junction bases left unmatched: 2. Germline CDR1 is MDHEN and CDR2 is SYDVKM. The CDR3 DNA reads as TGTGCCAGCAGTCAGGGGGCTTACTATGGCTACACCTTC. It codes for CASSQGAYYGYTF.

This clonotype was detected a few times. The chain uses TRBV6-2 or TRBV6-3 and TRBJ2-3, with unresolved D. There are 13 residues in the CDR3. Germline V lookup: CDR1 MNHEY, CDR2 SVGEGT. V was clipped by 0 bases and J by 2 bases, with 3 bases between them. CDR3 sequence reads: CASSYSPTDTQYF. CDR3 DNA sequence: TGTGCCAGCAGTTACTCGCCCACAGATACGCAGTATTTT.

As for this clonotype: This may stem from a read error, because a much larger clone lies one nucleotide away. The CDR3 end shows no conserved phenylalanine or tryptophan, and so a read error is likely. Here the CDR3 DNA reads TGTGCCAGCAGCCCAAGGACAGGGGGCATGGTAGCTGAAGCTTTCTTA. The encoded protein is CASSPRTGGMVAEAFL. The chain is built from TRBV9 and TRBJ1-1; TRBD1 agrees at 11 bases. This CDR3 has 16 residues. With 4 bases clipped from V and 6 bases from J, the junction kept 11 bases outside the gene matches. Germline values: CDR1 SGDLS, CDR2 YYNGEE.

This chain connects TRBV9 to TRBJ2-2; TRBD2 might be the D (5 bases). The CDR3 spans 15 residues. Germline V gene data show CDR1 as SGDLS and CDR2 as YYNGEE. With 4 bases removed from V and 4 bases from J, the gap between germline ends came to 14 bases. CDR3 protein: CASSLELGFTGELFF. CDR3 bases: TGTGCCAGCAGCCTAGAACTAGGATTCACCGGGGAGCTGTTTTTT.

This chain joins TRBV13 and TRBJ2-7, with 14 nucleotides matching TRBD2. The CDR3 sequence is 16 residues long. The germline CDR1 and CDR2 sequences are PRHDT and FYEKMQ (reference sequence). J was trimmed by 2 bases and V by 4 bases; bases with no gene match: 4. CDR3 DNA: TGTGCCAGCAGCTCCGAGACTAGCGGGAGGGCCTACGAGCAGTACTTC. Translating it yields CASSSETSGRAYEQYF.

This clonotype has a count of ten or more. This rearrangement joins TRBV24-1 to TRBJ2-2; tentatively, D is TRBD2 (5 bases). This CDR3 has 15 residues. CDR1 is KGHDR, CDR2 SFDVKD, per germline. With 4 bases removed from V and 1 base from J, the gap between germline ends came to 9 bases. The CDR3 here is CATSEPSGNTGELFF. CDR3 sequence (DNA): TGTGCCACCAGTGAACCCAGCGGGAACACCGGGGAGCTGTTTTTT.

This clonotype appeared a few times. The chain joins TRBV6-2 or TRBV6-3 to TRBJ2-1, with D uncertain. CDR1 is MNHEY, CDR2 SVGEGT, per germline. Trimming cost V 0 bases and J 7 bases, with 22 bases left between them. This CDR3 spans 18 amino acids. The CDR3 nucleotides read TGTGCCAGCAGTTACTCGCCCCTGTCGGCCTCCTTTTGGAATGAGCAGTTCTTC. This gives the protein CASSYSPLSASFWNEQFF.

This clonotype showed up many times. The chain links TRBV4-1 to TRBJ2-7; D not resolved. CDR1 is MGHRA, CDR2 YSYEKL, per germline. Trimming removed 0 bases from V and 2 bases from J, with 14 bases in between. The CDR3 has 16 amino acids. The CDR3 here is CASSQDANQLTYEQYF. As DNA, the CDR3 is TGCGCCAGCAGCCAAGACGCTAACCAGCTTACCTACGAGCAGTACTTC.

The sample holds a few counts of this clonotype. The chain joins TRBV5-1 to TRBJ2-7; D is ambiguous. Trimming pared 3 bases from V and 4 bases from J, leaving 14 bases between. Germline CDR1 SGHRS, CDR2 YFSETQ. The CDR3 consists of 14 residues. Written as DNA, the CDR3 is TGCGCCAGCAGCTCCACATCATTTGAGTACGAGCAGTACTTC. This sequence encodes CASSSTSFEYEQYF. The variable domain in full, with the rest retrieved from reference TRBV5-1 and TRBJ2-7, is KAGVTQTPRYLIKTRGQQVTLSCSPISGHRSVSWYQQTPGQGLQFLFEYFSETQRNKGNFPGRFSGRQFSNSRSEMNVSTLELGDSALYLCASSSTSFEYEQYFGPGTRLTVT.

This clonotype was picked up many times. The V gene is TRBV20-1, the J gene TRBJ2-1; 10 bases match TRBD2. This CDR3 comprises 16 residues. J lost 5 bases, V lost 3 bases, and 10 bases had no gene match. Germline-derived CDR1 and CDR2 are DFQATT and SNEGSKA (reference sequence). The CDR3 loop reads CSARVLAGVGDNEQFF. The DNA for the CDR3 is TGCAGTGCTAGGGTGCTAGCGGGAGTTGGCGACAATGAGCAGTTCTTC.

This clonotype was seen ten or more times. The chain uses TRBV7-9 and TRBJ2-1, with D perhaps TRBD2 (6 bases). The V and J ends lost 4 bases and 6 bases respectively, with 19 bases between them. Germline V gene data show CDR1 as SEHNR and CDR2 as FQNEAQ (reference sequence). The length of the CDR3 is 16 residues. The CDR3 sequence: CASSSGLLQRSNEQFF. Written as DNA, the CDR3 is TGTGCCAGCAGCTCTGGACTACTACAGCGGTCCAATGAGCAGTTCTTC.

This clonotype occurred many times. The genes are TRBV4-1 and TRBJ2-1; D unclear. Germline values: CDR1 MGHRA, CDR2 YSYEKL. The CDR3 spans 15 residues. The V end lost 0 bases, the J end lost 12 bases, and 18 bases lay between the germline ends. CDR3 loop: CASSQDVHSSDVQFF. As DNA, the CDR3 is TGCGCCAGCAGCCAAGACGTACACAGCTCGGATGTGCAGTTCTTC.